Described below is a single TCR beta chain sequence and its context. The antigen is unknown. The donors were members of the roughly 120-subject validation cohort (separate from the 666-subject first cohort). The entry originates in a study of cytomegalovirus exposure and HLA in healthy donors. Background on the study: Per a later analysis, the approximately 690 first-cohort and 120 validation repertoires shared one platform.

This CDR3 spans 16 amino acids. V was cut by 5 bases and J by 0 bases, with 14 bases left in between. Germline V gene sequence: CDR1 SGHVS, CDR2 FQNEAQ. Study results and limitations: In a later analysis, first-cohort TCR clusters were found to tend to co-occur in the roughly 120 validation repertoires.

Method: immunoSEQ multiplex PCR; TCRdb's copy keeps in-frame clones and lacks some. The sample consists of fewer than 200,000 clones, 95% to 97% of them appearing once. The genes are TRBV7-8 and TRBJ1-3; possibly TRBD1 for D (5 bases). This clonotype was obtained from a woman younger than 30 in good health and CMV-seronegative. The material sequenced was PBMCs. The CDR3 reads CASSPQAGTSGNTIYF. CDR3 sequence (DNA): TGTGCCAGCAGCCCCCAGGCGGGGACCTCTGGAAACACCATATATTTT.